The source of this T cell receptor beta chain is a study of shared clonotypes between healthy human individuals. Across the whole study: Sampling drew on donors who were a couple of women and a few men aged 18 to 49. General study findings and limits: Incomplete sequencing of sorted subsets was indicated by rarefaction despite large depth. Generation probabilities were higher for clonotypes shared across all four sorted-subset donors than for unshared ones. Donor clonotype sharing was expected to depend on sequencing depth.

CD45RO-negative CD8 cells positively selected for CCR7 made up the naive population, which excluded terminally differentiated effector memory CD45RA+ cells. The repertoire was sequenced with immunoSEQ multiplex PCR; TCRdb's copy has only in-frame clones and lacks some. The table lists about 590,000 clones, over 95% of them singletons. In the case of this clone: Its matching antigen is unknown.

Specimen: naive CD8+ T cells sorted from blood. This sequence originates from a woman between 25 and 40 years old in good health.

The CDR3 loop is CASSDRAPGLAYEQYF. DNA of the CDR3: TGTGCCAGCAGTGATCGGGCCCCGGGACTCGCCTACGAGCAGTACTTC. The V and J genes are TRBV6-1 and TRBJ2-7, with D tentatively TRBD2 (6 bases). Germline V CDR1 and CDR2: MNHNS, SASEGT. The CDR3 covers 16 residues. V lost 3 bases and J 2 bases, leaving 17 bases between the germline ends.